These T cell receptor beta chains were read from a single sample in a study of blood T cell repertoires in COVID-19. Using immunoSEQ multiplex PCR, the repertoire was profiled, and TCRdb retains in-frame clones only, with some absent. The sample lists about 220,000 clones, about 81% occurring once. Sequenced sample: peripheral blood. All receptors come from a woman in her 70s with COVID-19, enrolled during active disease. CDR3s include the opening cysteine and the closing phenylalanine or tryptophan. The order of the fields is V gene, J gene, clone size, D gene, CDR3 DNA, CDR3 protein. D genes are given only for firm matches. The size of a clone is reported for some rows only, either as once, few or many, or as a class for expanded clones.

v_gene: TRBV6-5; j_gene: TRBJ1-1; abundance: -; d_gene: TRBD1; CDR3nt: TGTGCCAGCAGTTACACGAGGGACAGCCAGTACACTGAAGCTTTCTTT; CDR3aa: CASSYTRDSQYTEAFF
v_gene: TRBV24-1; j_gene: TRBJ1-2; abundance: -; d_gene: -; CDR3nt: TGTGCCACCAGCGACCAGGGATACGGCTACACCTTC; CDR3aa: CATSDQGYGYTF
v_gene: TRBV18; j_gene: TRBJ2-3; abundance: -; d_gene: TRBD2; CDR3nt: TGTGCCAGCTCCCGGGGGGGCGGCACAGATACGCAGTATTTT; CDR3aa: CASSRGGGTDTQYF
v_gene: TRBV21-1; j_gene: TRBJ2-3; abundance: -; d_gene: -; CDR3nt: TGTGCCAGCAGCAAAACCACCTCGGACAGGTCCACAGATACGCAGTATTTT; CDR3aa: CASSKTTSDRSTDTQYF
v_gene: TRBV29-1; j_gene: TRBJ1-6; abundance: -; d_gene: -; CDR3nt: TGCAGCGTTGCCACAGGGATAGGTTCACCCCTCCACTTT; CDR3aa: CSVATGIGSPLHF
v_gene: TRBV28; j_gene: TRBJ1-2; abundance: -; d_gene: -; CDR3nt: TGTGCCAGCAGCCTCGGGATCCTTGATGGCTACACCTTC; CDR3aa: CASSLGILDGYTF
v_gene: TRBV12-3/TRBV12-4; j_gene: TRBJ1-2; abundance: -; d_gene: -; CDR3nt: TGTGCCAGCAGTCTTACAGGTGCGGATGGCTACACCTTC; CDR3aa: CASSLTGADGYTF
v_gene: TRBV2; j_gene: TRBJ1-5; abundance: -; d_gene: -; CDR3nt: TGTGCCAGCCGACTCTCGAGGCAAAATCAGCCCCAGCATTTT; CDR3aa: CASRLSRQNQPQHF
v_gene: TRBV7-6; j_gene: TRBJ1-2; abundance: -; d_gene: TRBD1; CDR3nt: TGTGCCAGCAGCCCGGGACAGGGGCCCCCCTATGGCTACACCTTC; CDR3aa: CASSPGQGPPYGYTF
v_gene: TRBV7-2; j_gene: TRBJ1-2; abundance: -; d_gene: -; CDR3nt: TGTGCCAGCAGCTTAGGGGCAGGGGATGGCTACACCTTC; CDR3aa: CASSLGAGDGYTF
v_gene: TRBV19; j_gene: TRBJ2-7; abundance: -; d_gene: TRBD1; CDR3nt: TGTGCCAGTAGTAAGGGACAGGGAATCGACGAGCAGTACTTC; CDR3aa: CASSKGQGIDEQYF
v_gene: TRBV6-5; j_gene: TRBJ1-1; abundance: -; d_gene: TRBD1; CDR3nt: TGTGCCAGCAGTTCACCGGGACAGGGGGCTGAAGCTTTCTTT; CDR3aa: CASSSPGQGAEAFF
v_gene: TRBV10-3; j_gene: TRBJ1-2; abundance: -; d_gene: TRBD1; CDR3nt: TGTGCCATCACCGTGGACAGGGATACTTATGGCTACACCTTC; CDR3aa: CAITVDRDTYGYTF
v_gene: TRBV6-6; j_gene: TRBJ1-1; abundance: -; d_gene: TRBD1; CDR3nt: TGTGCCAGCAGTACACGACGTCAGGGGGCGCCCCCTGAAGCTTTCTTT; CDR3aa: CASSTRRQGAPPEAFF
v_gene: TRBV7-3; j_gene: TRBJ2-7; abundance: -; d_gene: TRBD1; CDR3nt: TGTGCCAGCAGCAAGGGACAGTCCTACGAGCAGTACTTC; CDR3aa: CASSKGQSYEQYF
v_gene: TRBV5-1; j_gene: TRBJ1-1; abundance: -; d_gene: TRBD1; CDR3nt: TGCGCCAGCAGCACTGGACAGGGGGAAACGGCTTTCTTT; CDR3aa: CASSTGQGETAFF
v_gene: TRBV3-1/TRBV3-2; j_gene: TRBJ2-3; abundance: once; d_gene: TRBD2; CDR3nt: TGTGCCAGCAGCCAAGAAGCCGGAGCGGGAGCGCAGTATTTT; CDR3aa: CASSQEAGAGAQYF
v_gene: TRBV30; j_gene: TRBJ2-3; abundance: -; d_gene: TRBD2; CDR3nt: TGTGCCTGGACGGCGGGAGGCGCGGGGGCTACGCAGTATTTT; CDR3aa: CAWTAGGAGATQYF
v_gene: TRBV24-1; j_gene: TRBJ2-1; abundance: -; d_gene: TRBD2; CDR3nt: TGTGCCACCAGTGACCGGACTAGCGGGATCCTAAATGAGCAGTTCTTC; CDR3aa: CATSDRTSGILNEQFF
v_gene: TRBV27; j_gene: TRBJ1-6; abundance: -; d_gene: -; CDR3nt: TGTGCCAGCAGTTTATCTACAAGATCACCCCTCCACTTT; CDR3aa: CASSLSTRSPLHF
v_gene: TRBV5-1; j_gene: TRBJ2-2; abundance: -; d_gene: TRBD1; CDR3nt: TGCGCCAGCAGCTTTACAGGGGGCACCGGGGAGCTGTTTTTT; CDR3aa: CASSFTGGTGELFF
v_gene: TRBV6-2/TRBV6-3; j_gene: TRBJ2-1; abundance: -; d_gene: TRBD2; CDR3nt: TGTGCCAGCAGTTACTGGACTAGCGGGAGGGATGCGTTCTTC; CDR3aa: CASSYWTSGRDAFF
v_gene: TRBV19; j_gene: TRBJ1-5; abundance: once; d_gene: TRBD1; CDR3nt: TGTGCCAGTAGTATTGGGACAGGGAAGGGTCAGCCCCAGCATTTT; CDR3aa: CASSIGTGKGQPQHF
v_gene: TRBV11-3; j_gene: TRBJ2-2; abundance: -; d_gene: TRBD2; CDR3nt: TGTGCCAGCAGCTTGGGTAGGAGTACGGGAGGGCGAACCGGGGAGCTGTTTTTT; CDR3aa: CASSLGRSTGGRTGELFF
v_gene: TRBV5-1; j_gene: TRBJ1-3; abundance: -; d_gene: -; CDR3nt: TGCGCCAGCAGCTCGACGCCCACCCTCCAGGGGAACTCTGGAAACACCATATATTTT; CDR3aa: CASSSTPTLQGNSGNTIYF
v_gene: TRBV11-3; j_gene: TRBJ2-1; abundance: -; d_gene: TRBD2; CDR3nt: TGTGCCAGCAGCGCCCCGGGGGGGGAGCAGTTCTTC; CDR3aa: CASSAPGGEQFF
v_gene: TRBV2; j_gene: TRBJ1-2; abundance: -; d_gene: -; CDR3nt: TGTGCCAGCAGTCTACAGCAGGCTAACTATGGCTACACCTTC; CDR3aa: CASSLQQANYGYTF